The clone carrying this TCR beta chain has just a few counts. Its specificity is unknown. It was unfractionated whole blood from which total RNA was extracted. As the library was built, unique molecular identifiers were attached to individual cDNA molecules. Original handling: Sample-level TCR yields exhibited a median of approximately 88,000, with a range of about 23,224 to 700,000. TCRdb reprocessed the 5' RACE reads via MiXCR and lists one record per CDR3 protein. The V and J calls and clone size come from TCRdb's table, not from the authors' own analysis. In the table there are fewer than 150,000 distinct CDR3 sequences, approximately 20% of which are singletons. The ends were cut back, 8 bases at V and 3 bases at J, with 13 bases in the middle. The CDR3 has 13 residues. CDR1 is MNHEY and CDR2 is SMNVEV in the germline V gene (reference sequence). This sample is part of a study of human T cells and chemical hapten exposure. Study findings and constraints: The study found that DPC sensitization did not change TCRs above 1 in 1000 frequency.

The TCR was taken from a human donor in good health. This chain joins TRBV27 and TRBJ1-1; unclear D gene. DNA for the CDR3: TGTGCCAGCGCCCAAATCTTGGACACTGAAGCTTTCTTT. Its translation is CASAQILDTEAFF.